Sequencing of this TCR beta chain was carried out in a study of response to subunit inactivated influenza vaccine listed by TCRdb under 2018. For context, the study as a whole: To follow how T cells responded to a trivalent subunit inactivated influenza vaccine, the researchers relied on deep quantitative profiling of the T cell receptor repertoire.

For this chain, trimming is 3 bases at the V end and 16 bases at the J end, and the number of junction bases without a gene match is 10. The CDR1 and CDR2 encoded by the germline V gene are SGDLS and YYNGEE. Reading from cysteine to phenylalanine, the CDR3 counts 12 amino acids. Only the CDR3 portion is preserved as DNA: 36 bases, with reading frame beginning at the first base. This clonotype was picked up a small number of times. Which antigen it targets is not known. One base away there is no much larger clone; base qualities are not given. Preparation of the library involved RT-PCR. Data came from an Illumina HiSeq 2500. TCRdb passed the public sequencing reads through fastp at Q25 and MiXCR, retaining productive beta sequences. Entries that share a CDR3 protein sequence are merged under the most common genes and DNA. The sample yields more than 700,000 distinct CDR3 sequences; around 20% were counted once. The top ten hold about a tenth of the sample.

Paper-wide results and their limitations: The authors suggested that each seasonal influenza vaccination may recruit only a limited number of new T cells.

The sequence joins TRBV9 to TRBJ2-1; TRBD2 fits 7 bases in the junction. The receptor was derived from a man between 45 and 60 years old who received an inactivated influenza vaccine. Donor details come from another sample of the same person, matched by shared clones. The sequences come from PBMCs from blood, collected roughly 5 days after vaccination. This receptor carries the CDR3 CASSAVAGVEFF. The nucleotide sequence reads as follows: TGTGCCAGCAGCGCCGTGGCGGGGGTTGAATTCTTC.